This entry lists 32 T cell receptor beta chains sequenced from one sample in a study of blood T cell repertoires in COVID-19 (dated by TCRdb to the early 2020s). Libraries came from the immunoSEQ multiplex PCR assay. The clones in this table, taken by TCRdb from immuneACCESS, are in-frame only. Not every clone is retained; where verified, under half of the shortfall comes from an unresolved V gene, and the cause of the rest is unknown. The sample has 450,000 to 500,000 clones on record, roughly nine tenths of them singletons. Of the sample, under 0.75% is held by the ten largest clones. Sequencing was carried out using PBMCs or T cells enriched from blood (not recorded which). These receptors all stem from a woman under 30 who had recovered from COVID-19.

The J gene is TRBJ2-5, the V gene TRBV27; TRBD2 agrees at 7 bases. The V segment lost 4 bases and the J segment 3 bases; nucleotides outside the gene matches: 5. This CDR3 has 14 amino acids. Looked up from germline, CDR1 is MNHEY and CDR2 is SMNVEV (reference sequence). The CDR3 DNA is TGTGCCAGCAGTTGGGCCGGGGGGAAAGAGACCCAGTACTTC. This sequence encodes CASSWAGGKETQYF.

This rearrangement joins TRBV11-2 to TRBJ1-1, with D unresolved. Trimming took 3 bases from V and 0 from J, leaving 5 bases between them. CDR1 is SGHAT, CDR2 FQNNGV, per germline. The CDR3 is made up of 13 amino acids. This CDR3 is CASSLRMNTEAFF. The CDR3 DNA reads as TGTGCCAGCAGCTTGCGGATGAACACTGAAGCTTTCTTT.

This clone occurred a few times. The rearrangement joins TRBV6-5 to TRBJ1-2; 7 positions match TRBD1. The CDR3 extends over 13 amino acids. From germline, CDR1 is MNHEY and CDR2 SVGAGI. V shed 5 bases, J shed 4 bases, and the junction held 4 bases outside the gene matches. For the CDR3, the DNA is TGTGCCAGCAGTACTGGGACAGCCTATGGCTACACCTTC. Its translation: CASSTGTAYGYTF.

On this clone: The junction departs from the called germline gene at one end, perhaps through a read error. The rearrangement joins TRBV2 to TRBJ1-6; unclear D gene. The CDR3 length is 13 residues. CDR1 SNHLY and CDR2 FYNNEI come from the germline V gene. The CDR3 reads CASSASFNSPLHF. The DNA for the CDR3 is TGTGCCAGCAGTGCCTCCTTTAATTCACCCCTCCACTTT.

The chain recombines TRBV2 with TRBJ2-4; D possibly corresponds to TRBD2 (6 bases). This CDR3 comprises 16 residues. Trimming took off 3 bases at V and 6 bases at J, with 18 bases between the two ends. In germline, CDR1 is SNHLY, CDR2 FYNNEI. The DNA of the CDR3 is TGTGCCAGCAGTGAGAAGCCGACAGCCGGGGGAAACATTCAGTACTTC. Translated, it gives CASSEKPTAGGNIQYF.

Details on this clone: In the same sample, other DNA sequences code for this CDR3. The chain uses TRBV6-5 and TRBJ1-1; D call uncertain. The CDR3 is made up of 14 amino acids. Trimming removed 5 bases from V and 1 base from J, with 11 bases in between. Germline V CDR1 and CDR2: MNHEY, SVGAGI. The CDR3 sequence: CASSRGSRNTEAFF. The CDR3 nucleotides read TGTGCCAGCAGTCGAGGGTCGCGGAACACTGAAGCTTTCTTT.

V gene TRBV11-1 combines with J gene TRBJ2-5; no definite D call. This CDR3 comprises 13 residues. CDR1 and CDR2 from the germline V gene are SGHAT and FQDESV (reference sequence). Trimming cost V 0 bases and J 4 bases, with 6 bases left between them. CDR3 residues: CASSLAKRETQYF. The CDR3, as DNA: TGTGCCAGCAGCTTAGCGAAGAGAGAGACCCAGTACTTC.

DNA of the CDR3: TGTGCCAGCAGCCCCCGTCGGGGGAGGACTAGCACAGATACGCAGTATTTT. Protein sequence: CASSPRRGRTSTDTQYF. The V gene is TRBV3-1 (or the pseudogene TRBV3-2), the J gene TRBJ2-3; a weak D match, TRBD2 (6 bases). Trimming removed 4 bases at V and 0 bases at J, with 17 bases between. This CDR3 is 17 amino acids long. Germline CDR1 LGHDT, CDR2 YNNKEL (reference sequence).

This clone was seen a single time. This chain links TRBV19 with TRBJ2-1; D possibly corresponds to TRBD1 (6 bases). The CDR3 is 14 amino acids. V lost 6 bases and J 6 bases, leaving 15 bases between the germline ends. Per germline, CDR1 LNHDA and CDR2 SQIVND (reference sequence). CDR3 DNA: TGTGCCAGTAGGCCGGGCACAGGGAGCAATGAGCAGTTCTTC. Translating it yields CASRPGTGSNEQFF. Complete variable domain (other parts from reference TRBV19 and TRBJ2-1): DGGITQSPKYLFRKEGQNVTLSCEQNLNHDAMYWYRQDPGQGLRLIYYSQIVNDFQKGDIAEGYSVSREKKESFPLTVTSAQKNPTAFYLCASRPGTGSNEQFFGPGTRLTVL.

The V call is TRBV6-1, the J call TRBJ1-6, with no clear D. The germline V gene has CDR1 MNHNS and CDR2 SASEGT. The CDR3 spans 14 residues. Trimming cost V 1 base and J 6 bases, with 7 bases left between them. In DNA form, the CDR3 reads TGTGCCAGCAGTGAAGTAAAAGCTAATTCACCCCTCCACTTT. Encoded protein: CASSEVKANSPLHF.

CDR3 residues: CASQRLAGVTSTDTQYF. DNA for the CDR3: TGCGCCAGTCAGAGACTAGCGGGGGTTACTAGCACAGATACGCAGTATTTT. This chain connects TRBV4-1 to TRBJ2-3; the match to TRBD2 covers 12 bases. The germline V gene has CDR1 MGHRA and CDR2 YSYEKL. Trimming cost V 9 bases and J 0 bases; bases outside gene matches: 10. The CDR3 has 17 residues.

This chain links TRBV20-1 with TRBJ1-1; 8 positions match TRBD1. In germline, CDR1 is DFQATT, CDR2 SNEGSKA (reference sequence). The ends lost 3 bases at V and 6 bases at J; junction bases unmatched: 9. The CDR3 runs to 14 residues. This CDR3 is CSASWPQGAPEAFF. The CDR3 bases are TGCAGTGCTAGTTGGCCTCAGGGGGCCCCTGAAGCTTTCTTT.

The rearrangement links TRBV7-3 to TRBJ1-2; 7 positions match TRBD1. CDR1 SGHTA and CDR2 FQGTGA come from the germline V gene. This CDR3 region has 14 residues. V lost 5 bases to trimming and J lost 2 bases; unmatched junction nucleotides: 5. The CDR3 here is CASSPTGLNYGYTF. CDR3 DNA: TGTGCCAGCAGCCCGACAGGGCTCAACTATGGCTACACCTTC.

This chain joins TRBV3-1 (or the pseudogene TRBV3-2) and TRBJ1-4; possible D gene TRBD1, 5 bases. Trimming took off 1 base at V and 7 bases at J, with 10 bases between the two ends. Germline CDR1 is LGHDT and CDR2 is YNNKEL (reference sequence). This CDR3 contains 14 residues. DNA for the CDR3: TGTGCCAGCAGCCAAGTCGAAACAGGTGAAAAACTGTTTTTT. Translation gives CASSQVETGEKLFF.

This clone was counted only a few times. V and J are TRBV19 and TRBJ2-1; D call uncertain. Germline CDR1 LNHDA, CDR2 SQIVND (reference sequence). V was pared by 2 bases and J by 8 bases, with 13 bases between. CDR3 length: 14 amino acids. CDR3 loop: CASSITRNADEQFF. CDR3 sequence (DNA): TGTGCCAGTAGTATAACGAGGAACGCCGATGAGCAGTTCTTC.

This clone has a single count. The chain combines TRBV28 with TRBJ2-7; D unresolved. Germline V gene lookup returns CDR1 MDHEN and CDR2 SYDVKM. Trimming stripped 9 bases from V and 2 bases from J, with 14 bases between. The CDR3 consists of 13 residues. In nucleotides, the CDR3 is TGTGCCAGTCATGGGCAGATAACCTACGAGCAGTACTTC. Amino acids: CASHGQITYEQYF.

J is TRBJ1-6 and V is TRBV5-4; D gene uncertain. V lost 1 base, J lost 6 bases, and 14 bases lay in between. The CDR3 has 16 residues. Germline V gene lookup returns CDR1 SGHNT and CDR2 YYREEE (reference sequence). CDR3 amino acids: CASSLQATISNSPLHF. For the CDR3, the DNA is TGTGCCAGCAGCTTGCAAGCGACCATCTCTAATTCACCCCTCCACTTT.

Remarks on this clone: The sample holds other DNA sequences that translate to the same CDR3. The CDR3 nucleotides are TGTGCCTGGAGTGGTGGAGGGGAGACCCAGTACTTC. This translates into CAWSGGGETQYF. The chain has TRBV30 and TRBJ2-5; a weak D match, TRBD2 (6 bases). Trimming removed 1 base from V and 5 bases from J, with 8 bases in between. Germline loops: CDR1 GTSNPN, CDR2 SVGIG (reference sequence). The length of the CDR3 is 12 residues.

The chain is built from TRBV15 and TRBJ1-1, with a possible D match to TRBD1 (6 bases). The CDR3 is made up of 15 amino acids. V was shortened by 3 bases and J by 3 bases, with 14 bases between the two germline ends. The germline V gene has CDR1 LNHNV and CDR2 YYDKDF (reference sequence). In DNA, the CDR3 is TGTGCCACCAGCAGCATCCGGGGGGCCCACACTGAAGCTTTCTTT. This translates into CATSSIRGAHTEAFF.

The CDR3 nucleotides read TGTGCCAGCAGTCCCACCGGGACAGGACGTCAGCCCCAGCATTTT. As protein: CASSPTGTGRQPQHF. This chain joins TRBV6-5 and TRBJ1-5, with 8 bases identical to TRBD1. Germline V gives CDR1 MNHEY, CDR2 SVGAGI. V shed 5 bases and J 6 bases; nucleotides not matched to a gene: 9. This CDR3 region has 15 residues.

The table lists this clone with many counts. The CDR3 nucleotides are TGTGCCAGCAGCTTAGGTACGCCCGGGTCCTACGAGCAGTACTTC. Its protein product is CASSLGTPGSYEQYF. This chain links TRBV13 with TRBJ2-7; D unresolved. The CDR3 covers 15 residues. Trimming left V 0 bases short and J 1 base short, with 10 bases between. The V gene's germline CDR1 is PRHDT and CDR2 FYEKMQ (reference sequence).

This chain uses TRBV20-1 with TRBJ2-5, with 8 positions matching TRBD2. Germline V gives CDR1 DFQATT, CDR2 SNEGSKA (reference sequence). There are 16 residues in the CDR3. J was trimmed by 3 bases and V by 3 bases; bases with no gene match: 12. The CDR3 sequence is CSASSGIPSGEETQYF. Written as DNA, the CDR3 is TGCAGTGCTAGTAGCGGGATTCCCTCGGGGGAAGAGACCCAGTACTTC.

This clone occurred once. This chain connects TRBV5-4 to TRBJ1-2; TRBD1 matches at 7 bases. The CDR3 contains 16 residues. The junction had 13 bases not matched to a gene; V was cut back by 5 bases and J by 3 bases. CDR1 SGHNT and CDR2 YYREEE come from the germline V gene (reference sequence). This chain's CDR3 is CASRPYGTAFDYGYTF. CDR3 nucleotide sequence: TGTGCCAGCAGGCCTTACGGGACAGCTTTCGACTATGGCTACACCTTC.

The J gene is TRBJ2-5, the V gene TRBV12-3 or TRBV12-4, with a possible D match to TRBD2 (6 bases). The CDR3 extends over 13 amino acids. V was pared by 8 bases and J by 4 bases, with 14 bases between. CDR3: CASAEGSGETQYF. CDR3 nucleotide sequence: TGTGCCAGCGCGGAGGGTAGTGGAGAGACCCAGTACTTC.

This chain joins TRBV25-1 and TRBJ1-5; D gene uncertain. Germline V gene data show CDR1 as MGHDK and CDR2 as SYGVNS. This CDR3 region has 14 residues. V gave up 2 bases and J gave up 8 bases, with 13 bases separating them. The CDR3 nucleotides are TGTGCCAGCAGTGAACCGGGCGTCGGGGAGCCCCAGCATTTT. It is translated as CASSEPGVGEPQHF.

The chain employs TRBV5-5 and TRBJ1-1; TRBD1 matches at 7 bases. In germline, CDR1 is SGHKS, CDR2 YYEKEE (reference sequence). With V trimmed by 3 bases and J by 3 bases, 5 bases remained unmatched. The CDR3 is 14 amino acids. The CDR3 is CASSSHRGDTEAFF. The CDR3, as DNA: TGTGCCAGCAGCTCCCACAGGGGTGACACTGAAGCTTTCTTT. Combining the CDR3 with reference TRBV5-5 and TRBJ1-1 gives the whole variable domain DAGVTQSPTHLIKTRGQQVTLRCSPISGHKSVSWYQQVLGQGPQFIFQYYEKEERGRGNFPDRFSARQFPNYSSELNVNALLLGDSALYLCASSSHRGDTEAFFGQGTRLTVV.

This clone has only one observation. CDR3 bases: TGTGCCAGCAGCCGTTCAGCCGGACTAGCGTTGTCCGGGGAGCTGTTTTTT. It codes for CASSRSAGLALSGELFF. J is TRBJ2-2 and V is TRBV7-6; 9 bases align to TRBD2. CDR3 length: 17 amino acids. Germline CDR1 and CDR2: SGHVS and FNYEAQ. V shed 5 bases, J shed 6 bases, and the junction held 13 bases outside the gene matches.

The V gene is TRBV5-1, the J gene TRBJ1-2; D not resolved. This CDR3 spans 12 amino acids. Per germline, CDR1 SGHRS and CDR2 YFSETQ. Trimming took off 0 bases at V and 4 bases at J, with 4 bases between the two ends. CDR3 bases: TGCGCCAGCAGCTTGGGGCTCTATGGCTACACCTTC. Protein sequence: CASSLGLYGYTF.

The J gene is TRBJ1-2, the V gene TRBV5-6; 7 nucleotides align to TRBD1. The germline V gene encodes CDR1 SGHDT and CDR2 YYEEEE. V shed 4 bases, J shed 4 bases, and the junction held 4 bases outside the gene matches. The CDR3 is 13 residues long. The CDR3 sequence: CASSRGQLYGYTF. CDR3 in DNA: TGTGCCAGCAGCCGGGGACAGCTCTATGGCTACACCTTC.

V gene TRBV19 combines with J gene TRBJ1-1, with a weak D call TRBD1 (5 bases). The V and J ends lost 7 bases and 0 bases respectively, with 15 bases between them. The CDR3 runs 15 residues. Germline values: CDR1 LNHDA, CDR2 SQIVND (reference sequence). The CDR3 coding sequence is TGTGCCAGTATCCTCAGTCGGGACTTGAACACTGAAGCTTTCTTT. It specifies CASILSRDLNTEAFF. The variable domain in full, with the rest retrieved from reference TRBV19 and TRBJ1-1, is DGGITQSPKYLFRKEGQNVTLSCEQNLNHDAMYWYRQDPGQGLRLIYYSQIVNDFQKGDIAEGYSVSREKKESFPLTVTSAQKNPTAFYLCASILSRDLNTEAFFGQGTRLTVV.

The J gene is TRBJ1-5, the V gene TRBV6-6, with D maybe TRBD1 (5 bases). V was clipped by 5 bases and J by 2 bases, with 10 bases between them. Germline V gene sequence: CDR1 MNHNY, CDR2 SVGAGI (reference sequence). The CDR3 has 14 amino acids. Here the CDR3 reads CASSGRDGNQPQHF. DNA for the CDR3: TGTGCCAGCAGTGGGAGGGACGGCAATCAGCCCCAGCATTTT.

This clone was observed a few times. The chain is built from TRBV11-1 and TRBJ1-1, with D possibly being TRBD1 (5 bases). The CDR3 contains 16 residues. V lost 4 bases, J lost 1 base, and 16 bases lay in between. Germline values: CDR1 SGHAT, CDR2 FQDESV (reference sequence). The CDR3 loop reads CASSSDRAPGNTEAFF. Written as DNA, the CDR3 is TGTGCCAGCAGCTCAGACAGAGCTCCAGGGAACACTGAAGCTTTCTTT.